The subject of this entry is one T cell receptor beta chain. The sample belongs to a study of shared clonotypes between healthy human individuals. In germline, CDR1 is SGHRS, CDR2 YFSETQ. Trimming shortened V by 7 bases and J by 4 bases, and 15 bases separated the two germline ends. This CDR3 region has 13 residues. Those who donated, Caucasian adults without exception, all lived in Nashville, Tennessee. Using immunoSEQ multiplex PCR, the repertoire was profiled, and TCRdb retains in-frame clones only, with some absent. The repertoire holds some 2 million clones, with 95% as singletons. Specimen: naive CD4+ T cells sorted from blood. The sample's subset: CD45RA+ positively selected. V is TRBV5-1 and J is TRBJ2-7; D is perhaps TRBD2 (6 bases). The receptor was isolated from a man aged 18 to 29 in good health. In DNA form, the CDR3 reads TGCGCCAGCTGGGACTTTAACCCATACGAGCAGTACTTC. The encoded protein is CASWDFNPYEQYF.